These 30 T cell receptor beta chains originate from one sample sequenced in a study of blood T cell repertoires in COVID-19. Measured with immunoSEQ multiplex PCR; TCRdb has only the in-frame clones, and not every one. The table lists around 26,000 clones, 90% to 95% of them singletons. What was sequenced was peripheral blood. These receptors were obtained from a human donor in a cohort sampled during active COVID-19.

The chain joins TRBV6-6 to TRBJ1-3, with a possible D match to TRBD1 (6 bases). Germline V gene sequence: CDR1 MNHNY, CDR2 SVGAGI (reference sequence). This CDR3 comprises 14 residues. V gave up 4 bases and J gave up 1 base, with 8 bases separating them. The CDR3 DNA follows: TGTGCCAGCAGTTTTGGACAGTCTGGAAACACCATATATTTT. It is translated as CASSFGQSGNTIYF.

In nucleotides, the CDR3 is TGTGCCAGCAGCCTTTTAGGGGGGGCCAATGAAAAACTGTTTTTT. As protein: CASSLLGGANEKLFF. J is TRBJ1-4 and V is TRBV7-3, with D maybe TRBD1 (6 bases). CDR1 is SGHTA, CDR2 FQGTGA, per germline. The CDR3 has 15 amino acids. The V end lost 5 bases, the J end lost 5 bases, and 15 bases lay between the germline ends.

The chain couples TRBV28 to TRBJ2-2, with TRBD2 matching over 10 bases. V gave up 5 bases and J gave up 0 bases; unmatched junction bases: 9. CDR1 is MDHEN, CDR2 SYDVKM, per germline. CDR3 length equals 18 residues. CDR3 DNA: TGTGCCAGCAGTATAGGACTAGCGGTTCGGACGAACACCGGGGAGCTGTTTTTT. Translation gives CASSIGLAVRTNTGELFF.

V and J are TRBV19 and TRBJ1-3; D ambiguous. With 0 bases removed from V and 1 base from J, the gap between germline ends came to 7 bases. CDR3 size: 15 residues. CDR1 is LNHDA, CDR2 SQIVND, per germline (reference sequence). This CDR3 is CASSIDHHSGNTIYF. CDR3 nucleotides: TGTGCCAGTAGTATAGATCATCATTCTGGAAACACCATATATTTT.

The chain uses TRBV6-2 or TRBV6-3 and TRBJ2-3; 10 bases align to TRBD2. The CDR3 is made up of 14 amino acids. J was trimmed by 1 base and V by 8 bases; bases with no gene match: 3. Germline V lookup: CDR1 MNHEY, CDR2 SVGEGT. The CDR3 is CASGLAGGTDTQYF. In nucleotides, the CDR3 is TGTGCCAGCGGCCTAGCGGGGGGCACAGATACGCAGTATTTT.

V and J are TRBV9 and TRBJ1-4, with TRBD1 identical over 8 bases. The germline V gene has CDR1 SGDLS and CDR2 YYNGEE. V dropped 3 bases and J dropped 7; count of bases not matched to a gene: 2. The CDR3 is 13 residues long. The DNA of the CDR3 is TGTGCCAGCAGCGCAGGGGGCATTGAAAAACTGTTTTTT. Its protein is CASSAGGIEKLFF.

The rearrangement uses TRBV5-4 and TRBJ2-7, with 8 positions matching TRBD1. Germline CDR1 reads SGHNT; CDR2 reads YYREEE (reference sequence). Trimming cost V 3 bases and J 13 bases; bases outside gene matches: 9. The CDR3 extends over 12 amino acids. For the CDR3, the DNA is TGTGCCAGCAGCTCACCGACAGGGGAGGCTTACTTC. Translating gives CASSSPTGEAYF. The full variable domain, its missing parts supplied by reference TRBV5-4 and TRBJ2-7, is ETGVTQSPTHLIKTRGQQVTLRCSSQSGHNTVSWYQQALGQGPQFIFQYYREEENGRGNFPPRFSGLQFPNYSSELNVNALELDDSALYLCASSSPTGEAYFGPGTRLTVT.

The chain couples TRBV4-1 to TRBJ2-7, with a tentative D call TRBD1 (6 bases). Germline V gives CDR1 MGHRA, CDR2 YSYEKL. The CDR3 spans 15 residues. V shed 5 bases and J shed 2 bases, with 16 bases lying between them. CDR3 amino acids: CASSTQTGTPYEQYF. The CDR3 DNA reads as TGCGCCAGCAGCACCCAAACCGGGACACCCTACGAGCAGTACTTC.

In its sample, this clone was seen a few times. The chain couples TRBV20-1 to TRBJ1-1; no firm D call. Trimming shortened V by 2 bases and J by 8 bases, and 6 bases separated the two germline ends. The CDR3 length is 10 residues. Germline assignment: CDR1 DFQATT and CDR2 SNEGSKA (reference sequence). This chain's CDR3 is CSARFSEAFF. In nucleotides, the CDR3 is TGCAGTGCTAGATTTTCGGAAGCTTTCTTT.

This chain connects TRBV7-9 to TRBJ1-6, with D possibly TRBD1 on 6 matching bases. V lost 1 base, J lost 0 bases, and 13 bases lay in between. Germline V gene lookup returns CDR1 SEHNR and CDR2 FQNEAQ (reference sequence). The CDR3 consists of 18 residues. The CDR3 nucleotides read TGTGCCAGCAGCTTAGGTCAGGGGCCGAGCTCCTATAATTCACCCCTCCACTTT. Translating gives CASSLGQGPSSYNSPLHF.

This chain joins TRBV28 and TRBJ1-1; the D gene is possibly TRBD1 (5 bases). Germline V gene lookup returns CDR1 MDHEN and CDR2 SYDVKM. The CDR3 loop spans 18 amino acids. Trimming took off 4 bases at V and 0 bases at J, with 21 bases between the two ends. For the CDR3, the DNA is TGTGCCAGCAGTTGGGTTGGGACGTTTACGGGAGTGAACACTGAAGCTTTCTTT. Translated: CASSWVGTFTGVNTEAFF.

The V gene is TRBV29-1, the J gene TRBJ2-7; no reliable D call. CDR1 is SQVTM, CDR2 ANQGSEA, per germline. Trimming left V 0 bases short and J 3 bases short, with 3 bases between. CDR3 size: 11 residues. This chain's CDR3 is CSVEDNYEQYF. The CDR3 nucleotides are TGCAGCGTTGAAGACAACTACGAGCAGTACTTC.

The gene calls are TRBV14 and TRBJ1-5; D call uncertain. The V gene's germline CDR1 is SGHDN and CDR2 FVKESK. The CDR3 is made up of 14 amino acids. The V and J ends lost 2 bases and 1 base respectively, with 6 bases between them. This chain's CDR3 is CASSQLGSNQPQHF. The CDR3 region has the DNA TGTGCCAGCAGCCAACTGGGCAGCAATCAGCCCCAGCATTTT.

The V call is TRBV19, the J call TRBJ1-2, with 9 bases aligning to TRBD1. The CDR3 spans 16 residues. V shed 4 bases and J 1 base; nucleotides not matched to a gene: 7. Germline V gene lookup returns CDR1 LNHDA and CDR2 SQIVND (reference sequence). This chain's CDR3 is CASSSSEGQGNYGYTF. CDR3 sequence (DNA): TGTGCCAGTAGTAGCTCCGAGGGACAGGGTAACTATGGCTACACCTTC.

This rearrangement joins TRBV5-1 to TRBJ2-3, with a tentative D call TRBD1 (5 bases). The V gene's germline CDR1 is SGHRS and CDR2 YFSETQ. The CDR3 contains 15 residues. V was clipped by 3 bases and J by 3 bases, with 14 bases between them. CDR3 DNA: TGCGCCAGCAGCTCCGCTCAGGGATTGACAGATACGCAGTATTTT. Translating it yields CASSSAQGLTDTQYF.

The chain links TRBV27 to TRBJ2-5; TRBD1 aligns across 8 bases. From germline, CDR1 is MNHEY and CDR2 SMNVEV (reference sequence). This CDR3 region has 14 residues. V was pared by 5 bases and J by 4 bases, with 6 bases of the junction left unmatched. CDR3 in amino acids: CASSLGQAGETQYF. The DNA for the CDR3 is TGTGCCAGCAGTCTGGGACAGGCAGGAGAGACCCAGTACTTC.

The genes are TRBV7-8 and TRBJ1-4, with 9 bases matching TRBD1. V gave up 5 bases and J gave up 4 bases; unmatched junction bases: 2. Per the germline V gene, CDR1 is SGHVS and CDR2 is FQNEAQ. CDR3 size: 14 residues. The CDR3 coding sequence is TGTGCCAGCAGCCGGACAGGGGTTAATGAAAAACTGTTTTTT. Translated, it gives CASSRTGVNEKLFF.

The genes are TRBV3-1 (or the pseudogene TRBV3-2) and TRBJ2-5; 7 nucleotides match TRBD2. Trimming cost V 1 base and J 4 bases; bases outside gene matches: 6. The CDR3 covers 15 residues. Looked up from germline, CDR1 is LGHDT and CDR2 is YNNKEL (reference sequence). CDR3 sequence (DNA): TGTGCCAGCAGCCAAGTTATGGGCGGGGGAGAGACCCAGTACTTC. Translation: CASSQVMGGGETQYF.

The chain carries TRBV25-1 and TRBJ1-1; TRBD1 matches 9 bases. Germline CDR1 is MGHDK and CDR2 is SYGVNS. V dropped 3 bases and J dropped 2; count of bases not matched to a gene: 1. The CDR3 has 14 residues. The CDR3: CASSDTGGNTEAFF. In DNA form, the CDR3 reads TGTGCCAGCAGTGATACAGGGGGCAACACTGAAGCTTTCTTT.

The chain couples TRBV3-1 (or the pseudogene TRBV3-2) to TRBJ1-1; 7 bases map to TRBD1. This CDR3 has 13 amino acids. Trimming removed 6 bases from V and 8 bases from J; junction bases left unmatched: 9. The germline CDR1 and CDR2 sequences are LGHDT and YNNKEL (reference sequence). The CDR3 bases are TGTGCCAGCAGGCCGACAGGGACCTTAGAAGCTTTCTTT. Translated: CASRPTGTLEAFF.

This sequence joins TRBV7-9 and TRBJ2-2; D is possibly TRBD1 (6 bases). Deletions cut 2 bases from V and 2 bases from J, with 12 bases between. The CDR3 runs to 16 residues. The germline V gene encodes CDR1 SEHNR and CDR2 FQNEAQ (reference sequence). CDR3 protein: CASSLYGQTNTGELFF. CDR3 bases: TGTGCCAGCAGCTTATACGGACAGACCAACACCGGGGAGCTGTTTTTT.

The rearrangement uses TRBV6-2 or TRBV6-3 and TRBJ2-1, with D unclear. Germline-derived CDR1 and CDR2 are MNHEY and SVGEGT. The CDR3 runs 13 residues. Trimming removed 5 bases at V and 2 bases at J, with 7 bases between. Here the CDR3 reads CASSPSPYNEQFF. The CDR3 nucleotides are TGTGCCAGCAGTCCGTCCCCCTACAATGAGCAGTTCTTC.

The chain carries TRBV6-4 and TRBJ2-3; TRBD2 aligns across 7 bases. Germline V gene data show CDR1 as MRHNA and CDR2 as SNTAGT. After removal of 6 bases from V and 0 bases from J, the junction contained 9 bases not matched to a gene. The CDR3 contains 16 residues. For the CDR3, the DNA is TGTGCCAGCAGCGCCAGCGGGACTGCTAGCACAGATACGCAGTATTTT. Protein product: CASSASGTASTDTQYF.

The V and J genes are TRBV10-3 and TRBJ1-1; 7 nucleotides align to TRBD1. The CDR3 length is 13 residues. The V gene end was trimmed by 11 bases and the J gene end by 1 base; junction bases not matched to a gene: 7. Germline CDR1 ENHRY, CDR2 SYGVKD. CDR3 amino acids: CAARDRENTEAFF. CDR3 coding DNA: TGTGCCGCACGGGACAGAGAGAACACTGAAGCTTTCTTT.

V and J are TRBV19 and TRBJ1-1, with no clear D. Trimming stripped 7 bases from V and 6 bases from J, with 15 bases between. The CDR3 totals 13 residues. Germline CDR1 is LNHDA and CDR2 is SQIVND (reference sequence). CDR3 coding DNA: TGTGCCAGTAAATGGCCCCGGGGTCCTGAAGCTTTCTTT. Translating gives CASKWPRGPEAFF.

This rearrangement joins TRBV19 to TRBJ1-2; D not resolved. CDR1 LNHDA and CDR2 SQIVND come from the germline V gene (reference sequence). The germline V and J ends were trimmed by 9 bases and 5 bases, with 13 bases remaining between them. The CDR3 sequence is 12 residues long. Written as DNA, the CDR3 is TGTGCCAGCCCCTGGGCCCTTTATGGCTACACCTTC. Its protein is CASPWALYGYTF.

This chain links TRBV5-5 with TRBJ1-1, with D perhaps matching TRBD1 (6 bases). The CDR3 sequence is 15 residues long. The V end was cut by 2 bases, the J end by 0 bases, with 11 bases between. Germline CDR1 SGHKS, CDR2 YYEKEE (reference sequence). The CDR3 sequence is CASSFLTGMNTEAFF. CDR3 DNA sequence: TGTGCCAGCAGCTTTTTGACAGGTATGAACACTGAAGCTTTCTTT.

V is TRBV5-5 and J is TRBJ2-7, with D possibly matching TRBD1 (6 bases). The CDR3 contains 15 residues. The germline V gene encodes CDR1 SGHKS and CDR2 YYEKEE (reference sequence). Trimming removed 4 bases from V and 7 bases from J, with 21 bases in between. CDR3 loop: CASSRPGQGTGEQYF. For the CDR3, the DNA is TGTGCCAGCAGCCGGCCGGGACAAGGAACCGGGGAGCAGTACTTC.

The CDR3 loop reads CASSPRQGGDTEAFF. For the CDR3, the DNA is TGTGCCAGCAGCCCCCGACAGGGTGGGGACACTGAAGCTTTCTTT. The chain links TRBV4-2 to TRBJ1-1; 7 nucleotides match TRBD1. Germline assignment: CDR1 LGHNA and CDR2 YNFKEQ. The CDR3 loop spans 15 amino acids. V was clipped by 4 bases and J by 3 bases; unmatched bases: 8.

This chain uses TRBV28 with TRBJ2-7; 10 bases are a match to TRBD2. This CDR3 has 17 amino acids. V shed 1 base, J shed 2 bases, and the junction held 8 bases outside the gene matches. Germline assignment: CDR1 MDHEN and CDR2 SYDVKM. CDR3 amino acids: CASSLYASGGRTYEQYF. Here the CDR3 DNA reads TGTGCCAGCAGTTTATATGCTAGCGGGGGACGTACCTACGAGCAGTACTTC.